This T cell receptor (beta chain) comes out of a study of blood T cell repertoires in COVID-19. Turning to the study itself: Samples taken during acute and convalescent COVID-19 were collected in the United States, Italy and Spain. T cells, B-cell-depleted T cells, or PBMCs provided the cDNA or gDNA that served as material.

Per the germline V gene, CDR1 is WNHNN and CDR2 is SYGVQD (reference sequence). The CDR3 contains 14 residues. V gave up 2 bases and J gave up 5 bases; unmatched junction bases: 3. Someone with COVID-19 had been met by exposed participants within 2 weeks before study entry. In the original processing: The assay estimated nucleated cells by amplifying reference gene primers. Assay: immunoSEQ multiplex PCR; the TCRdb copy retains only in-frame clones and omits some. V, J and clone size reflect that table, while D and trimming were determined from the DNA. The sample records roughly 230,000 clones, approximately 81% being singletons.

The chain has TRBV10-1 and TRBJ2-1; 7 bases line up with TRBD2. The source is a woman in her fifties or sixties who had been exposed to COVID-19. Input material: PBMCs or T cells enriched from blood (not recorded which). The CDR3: CASSEPGTNNEQFF. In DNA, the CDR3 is TGCGCCAGCAGTGAGCCAGGGACTAACAATGAGCAGTTCTTC.